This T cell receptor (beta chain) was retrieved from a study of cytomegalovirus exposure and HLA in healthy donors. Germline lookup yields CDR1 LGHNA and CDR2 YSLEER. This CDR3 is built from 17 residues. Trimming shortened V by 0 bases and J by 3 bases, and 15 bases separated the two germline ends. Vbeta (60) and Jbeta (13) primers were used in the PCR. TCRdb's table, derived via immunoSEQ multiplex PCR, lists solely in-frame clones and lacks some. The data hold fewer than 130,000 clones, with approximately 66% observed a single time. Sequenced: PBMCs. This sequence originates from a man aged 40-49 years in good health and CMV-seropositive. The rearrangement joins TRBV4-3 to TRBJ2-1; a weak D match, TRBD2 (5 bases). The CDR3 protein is CASSQDISGRDYNEQFF. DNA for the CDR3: TGCGCCAGCAGCCAAGATATAAGCGGAAGGGACTACAATGAGCAGTTCTTC.